Each of the 27 T cell receptor beta chains below was sequenced from the same sample in a study of regulatory T cells in long-lasting Graves disease. Time point denoted: persistent/refractory GD, antithyroid drugs over 5 years with positive TRAb. RNA from PBMCs was the source of the TCR library. Both iRepertoire HTBI primers and Arm-PCR of CDR3 regions were used to build the TCR beta libraries. TCRdb called the multiplex PCR reads again in MiXCR, with one record for every CDR3 protein. The table has approximately 400,000 distinct CDR3 sequences, 23% seen once. The sample in question was peripheral blood mononuclear cells (PBMCs), obtained when the disease was refractory, from a patient treated with antithyroid drugs. These receptors were taken from a female donor with Graves disease.

This clonotype was observed a handful of times. This chain uses TRBV28 with TRBJ2-1; a possible D gene is TRBD2 (5 bases). The germline V and J ends were trimmed by 5 bases and 0 bases, with 17 bases remaining between them. Germline CDR1 and CDR2: MDHEN and SYDVKM. The CDR3 runs 17 residues. The CDR3 DNA sequence: TGTGCCAGCAGTCGGGTTGGGCCGGGGAGCTCCTACAATGAGCAGTTCTTC. Amino acid sequence: CASSRVGPGSSYNEQFF.

This clonotype was seen a handful of times. The chain recombines TRBV7-2 with TRBJ1-2; possibly TRBD1 for D (5 bases). The CDR3 spans 16 residues. From germline, CDR1 is SGHTA and CDR2 FQGNSA. Trimming removed 5 bases from V and 0 bases from J, with 16 bases in between. CDR3 region: CASSAVIGASNYGYTF. In DNA, the CDR3 is TGTGCCAGCAGCGCTGTCATTGGGGCCTCTAACTATGGCTACACCTTC.

This chain joins TRBV19 and TRBJ1-1; the D gene is possibly TRBD1 (6 bases). CDR1 and CDR2 from the germline V gene are LNHDA and SQIVND (reference sequence). Trimming stripped 0 bases from V and 9 bases from J, with 14 bases between. CDR3 length equals 14 residues. The CDR3 region has the DNA TGTGCCAGTAGTATAGAGGGGGGCCGAGTTCAAGCTTTCTTT. Translation gives CASSIEGGRVQAFF.

This clonotype was picked up a small number of times. CDR3 region: CAISGGTRENWAQHF. For the CDR3, the DNA is TGTGCCATCAGTGGGGGGACTCGGGAGAACTGGGCCCAGCATTTT. The gene calls are TRBV10-3 and TRBJ1-5, with TRBD1 as a possible D gene (5 bases). Germline V gene lookup returns CDR1 ENHRY and CDR2 SYGVKD. The CDR3 is 15 residues long. With 4 bases removed from V and 11 bases from J, the gap between germline ends came to 21 bases.

At least ten counts were recorded for this clonotype. The chain links TRBV11-2 to TRBJ1-6, with D possibly matching TRBD1 (5 bases). V shed 5 bases and J shed 7 bases, with 18 bases lying between them. CDR3 length: 16 amino acids. CDR1 is SGHAT and CDR2 is FQNNGV in the germline V gene. CDR3 sequence: CASSAYTVGTNSPLHF. As DNA, the CDR3 is TGTGCCAGCAGCGCCTACACGGTGGGGACCAATTCACCCCTCCACTTT.

The CDR3 sequence is CASSLTGGVDTQYF. CDR3 nucleotide sequence: TGTGCCAGCAGTTTAACAGGGGGCGTGGATACGCAGTATTTT. This chain uses TRBV28 with TRBJ2-3; 9 bases match TRBD1. The CDR3 is 14 amino acids. The V segment lost 2 bases and the J segment 6 bases; nucleotides outside the gene matches: 3. CDR1 and CDR2 from the germline V gene are MDHEN and SYDVKM.

This clonotype showed up just a few times. The chain has TRBV28 and TRBJ1-5, with D perhaps matching TRBD1 (5 bases). This CDR3 region has 14 residues. Trimming pared 6 bases from V and 3 bases from J, leaving 12 bases between. CDR1 is MDHEN, CDR2 SYDVKM, per germline. The CDR3 reads CASSPGDFNQPQHF. The CDR3 region has the DNA TGTGCCAGCAGCCCTGGGGACTTCAATCAGCCCCAGCATTTT.

This clonotype was seen once. The rearrangement uses TRBV5-1 and TRBJ2-4; 8 bases are shared with TRBD2. The CDR3 spans 16 residues. Germline-derived CDR1 and CDR2 are SGHRS and YFSETQ. The V gene end was trimmed by 0 bases and the J gene end by 3 bases; junction bases not matched to a gene: 5. As DNA, the CDR3 is TGCGCCAGCAGCTTGGATACTAGCGGTTTCAAAAACATTCAGTACTTC. This sequence encodes CASSLDTSGFKNIQYF.

This clonotype was counted at least ten times. V gene TRBV20-1 combines with J gene TRBJ1-4; D might be TRBD1 (5 bases). Germline V lookup: CDR1 DFQATT, CDR2 SNEGSKA (reference sequence). This CDR3 comprises 16 residues. With 1 base removed from V and 12 bases from J, the gap between germline ends came to 24 bases. This CDR3 reads CSARVTHQGPKSELFF. Written as DNA, the CDR3 is TGCAGTGCTAGAGTTACCCATCAGGGTCCCAAGAGTGAACTGTTTTTT.

This clonotype has ten or more counts. The chain recombines TRBV2 with TRBJ1-5, with D perhaps TRBD1 (5 bases). V was shortened by 3 bases and J by 0 bases, with 6 bases between the two germline ends. Germline V gene data show CDR1 as SNHLY and CDR2 as FYNNEI. This CDR3 is 14 amino acids long. The chain's CDR3 is CASSEGHSNQPQHF. The CDR3 DNA reads as TGTGCCAGCAGTGAGGGGCATAGCAATCAGCCCCAGCATTTT.

This clonotype showed up just a few times. This rearrangement joins TRBV18 to TRBJ1-1; the match to TRBD1 covers 7 bases. CDR1 is KGHSH and CDR2 is LQKENI in the germline V gene. The length of the CDR3 is 14 residues. The V and J ends lost 2 bases and 3 bases, in that order; junction bases with no gene match: 3. The CDR3 region is CASSPGDSYTEAFF. DNA of the CDR3: TGTGCCAGCTCACCAGGGGACAGCTACACTGAAGCTTTCTTT.

V usage is TRBV5-1 and J usage is TRBJ1-5; maybe TRBD1 (5 bases). Germline CDR1 is SGHRS and CDR2 is YFSETQ. The ends were cut back, 3 bases at V and 0 bases at J, with 7 bases in the middle. This CDR3 has 14 amino acids. CDR3 loop: CASSYGASNQPQHF. The CDR3 region has the DNA TGCGCCAGCAGCTATGGGGCTAGCAATCAGCCCCAGCATTTT.

In its sample, this clonotype was seen a few times. The chain is built from TRBV7-9 and TRBJ1-1; D not certain. The V end was cut by 1 base, the J end by 3 bases, with 3 bases between. The CDR3 is made up of 12 amino acids. CDR1 is SEHNR, CDR2 FQNEAQ, per germline (reference sequence). This CDR3 is CASSLDYTEAFF. CDR3 nucleotides: TGTGCCAGCAGCTTAGACTACACTGAAGCTTTCTTT.

This clonotype has at least ten counts. This chain uses TRBV2 with TRBJ2-5, with D possibly being TRBD2 (6 bases). The V gene lost 2 bases and the J gene lost 4 bases, with 14 bases spanning the gap. Germline V lookup: CDR1 SNHLY, CDR2 FYNNEI. CDR3 length equals 15 residues. The CDR3 DNA reads TGTGCCAGCAGTGAATCGAGGGACTCCATAGAGACCCAGTACTTC. It yields the protein CASSESRDSIETQYF. The full variable domain, completed using reference TRBV2 and TRBJ2-5, is EPEVTQTPSHQVTQMGQEVILRCVPISNHLYFYWYRQILGQKVEFLVSFYNNEISEKSEIFDDQFSVERPDGSNFTLKIRSTKLEDSAMYFCASSESRDSIETQYFGPGTRLLVL.

This clonotype was counted only a few times. The rearrangement joins TRBV5-6 to TRBJ1-6, with 8 bases lining up with TRBD1. V was pared by 6 bases and J by 8 bases, with 10 bases of the junction left unmatched. Germline V gene lookup returns CDR1 SGHDT and CDR2 YYEEEE. The CDR3 runs 15 residues. CDR3 in DNA: TGTGCCAGCAACCGAGGACAGGGTGGTGATTCACCCCTCCACTTT. It yields the protein CASNRGQGGDSPLHF.

This clonotype was seen repeatedly, ten times or more. This sequence joins TRBV12-3 or TRBV12-4 and TRBJ1-5; 8 positions match TRBD1. The V segment lost 3 bases and the J segment 7 bases; nucleotides outside the gene matches: 5. The CDR3 extends over 14 amino acids. The CDR3 protein is CASSFSGGRQPQHF. CDR3 bases: TGTGCCAGCAGTTTCTCAGGGGGCAGGCAGCCCCAGCATTTT.

The gene calls are TRBV7-6 and TRBJ2-1; D not certain. The CDR3 is 15 amino acids. Per the germline V gene, CDR1 is SGHVS and CDR2 is FNYEAQ. V lost 2 bases and J 4 bases, leaving 12 bases between the germline ends. The CDR3 DNA reads as TGTGCCAGCAGCTTAAATTTCGGGCCGTACAATGAGCAGTTCTTC. It encodes CASSLNFGPYNEQFF.

This clonotype was counted only a few times. The chain recombines TRBV12-3 or TRBV12-4 with TRBJ2-1, with no clear D. With 3 bases removed from V and 7 bases from J, the gap between germline ends came to 13 bases. The CDR3 length is 14 residues. CDR3 sequence reads: CASSFRAEPNEQFF. The CDR3 nucleotides read TGTGCCAGCAGTTTCCGGGCGGAACCAAATGAGCAGTTCTTC.

The CDR3 here is CASSIREGDRDYTF. The CDR3 bases are TGTGCCAGTAGTATTCGGGAGGGCGATCGCGACTACACCTTC. The chain has TRBV19 and TRBJ1-2; D is uncertain. The CDR3 consists of 14 residues. Looked up from germline, CDR1 is LNHDA and CDR2 is SQIVND (reference sequence). V lost 3 bases, J lost 10 bases, and 18 bases lay in between.

J is TRBJ1-1 and V is TRBV15; weak D call: TRBD1 (5 bases). Trimming shortened V by 0 bases and J by 4 bases, and 21 bases separated the two germline ends. This CDR3 contains 18 residues. Germline V lookup: CDR1 LNHNV, CDR2 YYDKDF (reference sequence). Written as DNA, the CDR3 is TGTGCCACCAGCAGAGATGGGAGGGGCGCAGGGATGTTCACTGAAGCTTTCTTT. This encodes CATSRDGRGAGMFTEAFF.

The sample holds many counts of this clonotype. The chain employs TRBV12-3 or TRBV12-4 and TRBJ1-1; D may be TRBD1 (5 bases). The CDR3 is made up of 15 amino acids. Trimming pared 3 bases from V and 3 bases from J, leaving 14 bases between. CDR3 bases: TGTGCCAGCAGTTTGGGGCCCACCGGGGACACTGAAGCTTTCTTT. Protein: CASSLGPTGDTEAFF.

The rearrangement links TRBV20-1 to TRBJ1-6; D unresolved. V dropped 3 bases and J dropped 9 bases, with 9 bases sitting between them. CDR1 is DFQATT, CDR2 SNEGSKA, per germline (reference sequence). The CDR3 is made up of 12 amino acids. The CDR3 loop reads CSAREQSSPLHF. The CDR3 nucleotides read TGCAGTGCTAGGGAACAGAGTTCACCCCTCCACTTT.

The table lists this clonotype with many counts. The chain uses TRBV7-2 and TRBJ2-7; TRBD2 matches 9 bases. This CDR3 spans 16 amino acids. From germline, CDR1 is SGHTA and CDR2 FQGNSA. The junction had 9 bases not matched to a gene; V was cut back by 1 base and J by 5 bases. As DNA, the CDR3 is TGTGCCAGCAGCTTAGACTGGCGGGAGGGCCTCGACGAGCAGTACTTC. This sequence encodes CASSLDWREGLDEQYF.

This clonotype was detected only a few times. The chain has TRBV15 and TRBJ1-2; TRBD1 agrees at 7 bases. With 3 bases clipped from V and 7 bases from J, the junction kept 14 bases outside the gene matches. CDR1 is LNHNV, CDR2 YYDKDF, per germline (reference sequence). The CDR3 is made up of 16 amino acids. Written as DNA, the CDR3 is TGTGCCACCAGCAGGGTTCGAGGGGGCGCAGGTAGTGGCTACACCTTC. It translates to CATSRVRGGAGSGYTF. Complete variable domain (other parts from reference TRBV15 and TRBJ1-2): DAMVIQNPRYQVTQFGKPVTLSCSQTLNHNVMYWYQQKSSQAPKLLFHYYDKDFNNEADTPDNFQSRRPNTSFCFLDIRSPGLGDTAMYLCATSRVRGGAGSGYTFGSGTRLTVV.

This clonotype was observed a handful of times. This chain joins TRBV19 and TRBJ2-6; possible D gene TRBD1, 7 bases. Germline CDR1 and CDR2: LNHDA and SQIVND (reference sequence). V lost 3 bases and J 3 bases, leaving 12 bases between the germline ends. This CDR3 is 16 amino acids long. CDR3 bases: TGTGCCAGTAGTATGACAGGGACTGATGGGGCCAACGTCCTGACTTTC. Its protein product is CASSMTGTDGANVLTF.

This clonotype was recorded at least ten times. The gene calls are TRBV12-3 or TRBV12-4 and TRBJ1-2; 7 positions agree with TRBD1. The CDR3 loop spans 14 amino acids. Trimming cost V 7 bases and J 4 bases; bases outside gene matches: 9. CDR3: CASTATGISYGYTF. The CDR3 DNA reads TGTGCCAGCACCGCGACAGGGATAAGCTATGGCTACACCTTC.

As for this clonotype: A much larger clone is a single base away; this may be a read error. The V gene is TRBV28, the J gene TRBJ1-2; a possible D gene is TRBD1 (5 bases). CDR1 is MDHEN and CDR2 is SYDVKM in the germline V gene. CDR3 size: 16 residues. The CDR3 loop reads CVSSLRPGRAGYGYTF. In nucleotides, the CDR3 is TGTGTCAGCAGTTTACGCCCGGGCAGGGCCGGCTATGGCTACACCTTC.